What follows describes a single TCR beta chain. A multiplex PCR was run with 60 Vbeta primers and 13 Jbeta primers. TCRdb's copy holds only in-frame clones and misses some; the assay was immunoSEQ multiplex PCR. The table shows over 90,000 clones, with roughly 79% occurring only once. CDR1 LNHNV and CDR2 YYDKDF come from the germline V gene (reference sequence). This CDR3 contains 14 residues. Trimming cost V 0 bases and J 0 bases, with 5 bases left between them. These data originate in a study of cytomegalovirus exposure and HLA in healthy donors. The chain couples TRBV15 to TRBJ1-1; D gene unclear. The sample taken for sequencing was PBMCs. The receptor's source is a female donor in good health and CMV-seropositive. In DNA form, the CDR3 reads TGTGCCACCAGCAGAGATTCAGTGAACACTGAAGCTTTCTTT. Translating it yields CATSRDSVNTEAFF.